This is a list of T cell receptor beta chains from one sample in a study of breast tumors, draining lymph nodes, adjacent tissues. TCRdb reprocessed the multiplex PCR reads with MiXCR, giving one entry per CDR3 protein. Of about 130,000 distinct CDR3 sequences listed, nearly 20% are singletons. The sequenced material came from axillary lymph node tissue. These receptors came from a female donor with breast cancer. Some clones in this sample may be carry-over from other donors' samples. The CDR3 runs from the conserved cysteine through the conserved F or W. D genes are given only for firm matches. Size is stated for part of the rows, as once, few or many counts, or as a class when the clone is expanded.

CDR3 protein,CDR3 DNA,D gene,J gene,clone size,V gene,CDR3 length
CSVGGPRGETQYF,TGCAGCGTTGGTGGGCCCCGAGGGGAGACCCAGTACTTC,-,TRBJ2-5,many,TRBV29-1,13
CASTSGSDAYNEQFF,TGTGCCAGCACTAGCGGGAGCGACGCCTACAATGAGCAGTTCTTC,TRBD2,TRBJ2-1,-,TRBV28,15
CASRPLGTENSPLHF,TGTGCCAGCAGACCCTTGGGGACAGAAAATTCACCCCTCCACTTT,TRBD1,TRBJ1-6,many,TRBV2,15
CASSPLEGGENTIYF,TGTGCCAGCTCACCCCTGGAGGGGGGGGAAAACACCATATATTTT,-,TRBJ1-3,-,TRBV18,15
CASSRSSTSYGYTF,TGTGCCAGTAGTCGGTCCTCGACCAGTTATGGCTACACCTTC,-,TRBJ1-2,-,TRBV19,14
CASTRTGDYGYTF,TGTGCCAGCACCAGGACAGGAGACTATGGCTACACCTTC,TRBD1,TRBJ1-2,many,TRBV12-3/TRBV12-4,13
CASSPPGQGAGEQYF,TGTGCCAGCTCACCACCGGGACAGGGGGCGGGGGAGCAGTACTTC,TRBD1,TRBJ2-7,many,TRBV18,15
CASSHGTTNTEAFF,TGCGCCAGCAGCCACGGGACAACAAACACTGAAGCTTTCTTT,-,TRBJ1-1,-,TRBV5-1,14
CAWGAGQGANEQFF,TGTGCCTGGGGAGCCGGACAGGGGGCCAATGAGCAGTTCTTC,TRBD1,TRBJ2-1,few,TRBV30,14
CASSLGGTGEYEQYF,TGTGCCAGCAGCTTAGGCGGGACAGGGGAATACGAGCAGTACTTC,TRBD1,TRBJ2-7,many,TRBV7-8,15
CASSIGDSVLYEQYF,TGTGCCAGTAGTATCGGGGACAGCGTCCTCTACGAGCAGTACTTC,TRBD1,TRBJ2-7,many,TRBV19,15
CSARLRSEQFF,TGCAGTGCTAGACTTAGGAGCGAGCAGTTCTTC,-,TRBJ2-1,many,TRBV20-1,11
CASSKDTGVSYEQYF,TGCGCCAGCAGCAAGGATACAGGGGTGTCCTACGAGCAGTACTTC,TRBD1,TRBJ2-7,many,TRBV5-1,15
CASSTNDRSEAFF,TGTGCCAGTAGTACCAACGACAGGAGTGAAGCTTTCTTT,-,TRBJ1-1,-,TRBV19,13
CASSSQSNQPQHF,TGTGCCAGCAGCTCCCAATCCAATCAGCCCCAGCATTTT,-,TRBJ1-5,many,TRBV7-3,13
CASRTRLDGSYNEQFF,TGTGCCAGCAGGACCCGACTGGACGGCTCCTACAATGAGCAGTTCTTC,-,TRBJ2-1,-,TRBV12-3/TRBV12-4,16
CASSMLAGRPLSNGYTF,TGTGCCAGTAGTATGTTGGCAGGACGCCCCTTAAGCAATGGCTACACCTTC,-,TRBJ1-2,many,TRBV19,17
CASSVGGRANYGYTF,TGTGCCAGCAGTGTGGGTGGCCGGGCTAACTATGGCTACACCTTC,-,TRBJ1-2,many,TRBV6-1,15
CASSPGSGPRYEQYF,TGTGCCAGTAGCCCCGGGTCGGGGCCGCGCTACGAGCAGTACTTC,-,TRBJ2-7,many,TRBV19,15
CASSPGGTAKNIQYF,TGCGCCAGCAGCCCGGGCGGGACAGCCAAAAACATTCAGTACTTC,-,TRBJ2-4,many,TRBV5-1,15
CASSQSDANQPQHF,TGCGCCAGCAGCCAGAGCGACGCCAATCAGCCCCAGCATTTT,-,TRBJ1-5,many,TRBV4-1,14
CSVEDLGGAVYNEQFF,TGCAGCGTTGAAGATCTTGGGGGGGCAGTATACAATGAGCAGTTCTTC,-,TRBJ2-1,many,TRBV29-1,16
CASSRREYGELFF,TGTGCCAGCAGTCGAAGGGAGTACGGGGAGCTGTTTTTT,-,TRBJ2-2,few,TRBV27,13
CASSLREPNYGYTF,TGCGCCAGCAGCCTCAGGGAACCTAACTATGGCTACACCTTC,-,TRBJ1-2,many,TRBV5-1,14
CSVAQVGTEAFF,TGCAGCGTGGCTCAGGTTGGTACTGAAGCTTTCTTT,-,TRBJ1-1,few,TRBV29-1,12
CAIRGTNNYGYTF,TGTGCCATCCGCGGGACAAATAACTATGGCTACACCTTC,-,TRBJ1-2,many,TRBV10-3,13
CASSPTGGGPNTGELFF,TGTGCCAGCAGTCCCACAGGGGGGGGCCCGAACACCGGGGAGCTGTTTTTT,-,TRBJ2-2,many,TRBV6-4,17
CAGGPTTLYYNEQFF,TGTGCCGGAGGACCGACTACACTTTACTACAATGAGCAGTTCTTC,-,TRBJ2-1,many,TRBV2,15
CASSSMGVSGANVLTF,TGCGCCAGCAGCTCGATGGGAGTCTCTGGGGCCAACGTCCTGACTTTC,-,TRBJ2-6,few,TRBV5-1,16
CASSQERRQSGSDTQYF,TGTGCCAGCAGCCAAGAAAGGAGGCAAAGTGGGTCAGATACGCAGTATTTT,-,TRBJ2-3,many,TRBV14,17
CASSGRLVETYNEQFF,TGTGCCAGCAGCGGACGACTAGTGGAGACCTACAATGAGCAGTTCTTC,-,TRBJ2-1,-,TRBV13,16
CASTGGLASHSYNEQSF,TGTGCCAGCACCGGGGGGCTAGCCTCCCACTCCTACAATGAGCAGTCCTTC,-,TRBJ2-1,once,TRBV7-8,17
CATSDSGQGMYEQYF,TGTGCCACCAGTGACTCCGGACAGGGCATGTACGAGCAGTACTTC,TRBD1,TRBJ2-7,-,TRBV24-1,15
CASSSYSGSWTQYF,TGTGCCAGCAGCTCTTATAGCGGATCATGGACCCAGTACTTC,-,TRBJ2-5,-,TRBV5-6,14
CASSRSSDTQYF,TGTGCCAGCAGTCGCAGCTCAGATACGCAGTATTTT,-,TRBJ2-3,many,TRBV12-3/TRBV12-4,12
CASSVGGDSREQFF,TGTGCCAGCAGCGTAGGAGGAGACAGCAGGGAGCAGTTCTTC,-,TRBJ2-1,many,TRBV9,14
CASSNGQGDAYEQYF,TGTGCCAGCTCAAACGGACAGGGGGACGCCTACGAGCAGTACTTC,TRBD1,TRBJ2-7,many,TRBV18,15
CASSVRVVVGETQYF,TGTGCCAGCAGCGTCCGAGTCGTTGTGGGAGAGACCCAGTACTTC,-,TRBJ2-5,many,TRBV9,15